Shown below are 32 T cell receptor beta chains from a single sample sequenced in a study of siplizumab effects on memory and regulatory T cells. Produced via immunoSEQ multiplex PCR; TCRdb's table is partial and in-frame only. The sample gives over 80,000 clones, around 94% of which show up once; 1% to 1.5% is in the top ten. Sequences were obtained from non-Treg CD4+ T cells sorted from blood. These receptors came from a human donor in good health.

V gene TRBV21-1 combines with J gene TRBJ2-2; the D segment call TRBD2 is taken from the table without a DNA check. TRBV21-1 is flagged as a pseudogene. The CDR3 spans 16 residues. The chain's CDR3 is CASRTRLAGGTGELFF. CDR3 in DNA: TGTGCCAGCAGAACCAGACTAGCGGGAGGAACCGGGGAGCTGTTTTTT.

This chain uses TRBV30 with TRBJ2-3; perhaps TRBD2 as D (6 bases). V was clipped by 3 bases and J by 2 bases, with 15 bases between them. The CDR3 consists of 15 residues. CDR1 and CDR2 from the germline V gene are GTSNPN and SVGIG (reference sequence). CDR3 sequence reads: CAWSQDAGNTDTQYF. In DNA form, the CDR3 reads TGTGCCTGGAGCCAGGACGCGGGAAACACAGATACGCAGTATTTT. Full variable domain (missing parts from reference TRBV30 and TRBJ2-3): SQTIHQWPATLVQPVGSPLSLECTVEGTSNPNLYWYRQAAGRGLQLLFYSVGIGQISSEVPQNLSASRPQDRQFILSSKKLLLSDSGFYLCAWSQDAGNTDTQYFGPGTRLTVL.

This rearrangement joins TRBV7-3 to TRBJ2-1, with TRBD2 matching 10 bases. Trimming cost V 6 bases and J 5 bases; bases outside gene matches: 10. Germline V lookup: CDR1 SGHTA, CDR2 FQGTGA. This CDR3 has 16 residues. CDR3 DNA sequence: TGTGCCAGCAGGCAACTACTAGCGGGACCCAACAATGAGCAGTTCTTC. Residues: CASRQLLAGPNNEQFF.

This rearrangement joins TRBV6-5 to TRBJ2-2, with 7 bases aligning to TRBD1. Germline CDR1 and CDR2: MNHEY and SVGAGI. The ends lost 4 bases at V and 4 bases at J; junction bases unmatched: 6. This CDR3 has 15 residues. The DNA of the CDR3 is TGTGCCAGCAGTTTCACGGGACAGAGCACCGGGGAGCTGTTTTTT. It translates to CASSFTGQSTGELFF.

The V and J genes are TRBV4-1 and TRBJ1-4; D not resolved. This CDR3 comprises 14 residues. Trimming stripped 2 bases from V and 5 bases from J, with 9 bases between. Germline loops: CDR1 MGHRA, CDR2 YSYEKL. CDR3 DNA sequence: TGCGCCAGCAGCCAAAGCCACCGAAATGAAAAACTGTTTTTT. This encodes CASSQSHRNEKLFF.

This clone was recorded only once. The rearrangement links TRBV28 to TRBJ1-3; TRBD1 aligns across 10 bases. V shed 9 bases and J 4 bases; nucleotides not matched to a gene: 12. The CDR3 has 16 residues. Germline V CDR1 and CDR2: MDHEN, SYDVKM. In DNA form, the CDR3 reads TGTGCCAGTCATACCCGGGACAGGGGCTCGGGAAACACCATATATTTT. This sequence encodes CASHTRDRGSGNTIYF. Looking up the rest from reference TRBV28 and TRBJ1-3 gives the full variable domain: DVKVTQSSRYLVKRTGEKVFLECVQDMDHENMFWYRQDPGLGLRLIYFSYDVKMKEKGDIPEGYSVSREKKERFSLILESASTNQTSMYLCASHTRDRGSGNTIYFGEGSWLTVV.

The chain combines TRBV7-9 with TRBJ1-5, with 7 bases that match TRBD1. The CDR3 runs 15 residues. Germline V gives CDR1 SEHNR, CDR2 FQNEAQ (reference sequence). With V trimmed by 6 bases and J by 6 bases, 11 bases remained unmatched. The CDR3 reads CASSRQGGVSQPQHF. CDR3 DNA: TGTGCCAGCAGTCGACAGGGAGGAGTTTCTCAGCCCCAGCATTTT. The variable domain in full, with the rest retrieved from reference TRBV7-9 and TRBJ1-5, is DTGVSQNPRHKITKRGQNVTFRCDPISEHNRLYWYRQTLGQGPEFLTYFQNEAQLEKSRLLSDRFSAERPKGSFSTLEIQRTEQGDSAMYLCASSRQGGVSQPQHFGDGTRLSIL.

The gene calls are TRBV29-1 and TRBJ2-1, with 7 bases that match TRBD2. Germline V gene sequence: CDR1 SQVTM, CDR2 ANQGSEA. Trimming removed 6 bases from V and 0 bases from J; junction bases left unmatched: 14. CDR3 length: 17 amino acids. The chain's CDR3 is CSVVRVGGRLSYNEQFF. The CDR3 region has the DNA TGCAGCGTGGTAAGGGTCGGCGGGAGACTCTCCTACAATGAGCAGTTCTTC.

This chain joins TRBV28 and TRBJ1-2; D remains ambiguous. Looked up from germline, CDR1 is MDHEN and CDR2 is SYDVKM. Trimming removed 4 bases from V and 4 bases from J, with 10 bases in between. The length of the CDR3 is 13 residues. This chain's CDR3 is CASSSPGSYGYTF. DNA for the CDR3: TGTGCCAGCAGTTCCCCTGGTAGCTATGGCTACACCTTC.

V is TRBV18 and J is TRBJ2-1; 15 nucleotides agree with TRBD2. The CDR3 runs to 15 residues. V lost 2 bases to trimming and J lost 9 bases; unmatched junction nucleotides: 2. Germline V gene lookup returns CDR1 KGHSH and CDR2 LQKENI. CDR3 DNA sequence: TGTGCCAGCTCACCAGGACTAGCGGGAGGGTTTGAGCAGTTCTTC. Translation gives CASSPGLAGGFEQFF.

This chain uses TRBV14 with TRBJ2-1, with 10 nucleotides matching TRBD2. Germline assignment: CDR1 SGHDN and CDR2 FVKESK. This CDR3 comprises 15 residues. With 1 base clipped from V and 8 bases from J, the junction kept 5 bases outside the gene matches. This chain's CDR3 is CASSQASGSYYEQFF. The CDR3 DNA is TGTGCCAGCAGCCAAGCTAGCGGGAGTTACTATGAGCAGTTCTTC.

The V call is TRBV4-1, the J call TRBJ1-4; TRBD1 might be the D (5 bases). The V end lost 4 bases, the J end lost 8 bases, and 20 bases lay between the germline ends. The CDR3 extends over 16 amino acids. The germline CDR1 and CDR2 sequences are MGHRA and YSYEKL. The CDR3 DNA reads as TGCGCCAGCAGCCTAGAGAGCAGGGTCGGGGGGGAAAAACTGTTTTTT. Its protein is CASSLESRVGGEKLFF.

The DNA of the CDR3 is TGCAGCGTTGAAGCGACCAGCTCTACGCAGTATTTT. This encodes CSVEATSSTQYF. The chain uses TRBV29-1 and TRBJ2-3; no clear D. Trimming left V 1 base short and J 8 bases short, with 10 bases between. This CDR3 has 12 residues. The V gene's germline CDR1 is SQVTM and CDR2 ANQGSEA.

CDR3 loop: CASSRREGDRRTDTQYF. The DNA for the CDR3 is TGTGCCAGCAGCCGACGTGAGGGGGACAGACGCACAGATACGCAGTATTTT. The chain combines TRBV11-1 with TRBJ2-3; 7 bases agree with TRBD1. V lost 5 bases, J lost 1 base, and 12 bases stayed unmatched. Germline loops: CDR1 SGHAT, CDR2 FQDESV (reference sequence). The CDR3 has 17 residues.

This sequence joins TRBV14 and TRBJ2-5; maybe TRBD2 (6 bases). There are 15 residues in the CDR3. Germline CDR1 is SGHDN and CDR2 is FVKESK. Trimming took 2 bases from V and 0 from J, leaving 10 bases between them. The CDR3 sequence is CASSQLLAYQETQYF. In DNA, the CDR3 is TGTGCCAGCAGCCAACTACTAGCTTACCAAGAGACCCAGTACTTC.

The rearrangement uses TRBV27 and TRBJ1-4, with no clear D. The CDR3 runs to 19 residues. Between the trimmed V and J ends, which lost 0 bases and 6 bases, there was a span of 23 bases. Germline CDR1 is MNHEY and CDR2 is SMNVEV (reference sequence). The CDR3 nucleotides are TGTGCCAGCAGTTTATCGAAACGGAGATTTAAGCCCCCCGATGAAAAACTGTTTTTT. This translates into CASSLSKRRFKPPDEKLFF.

This clone was seen just once. This chain uses TRBV30 with TRBJ2-7; a possible D gene is TRBD2 (6 bases). The germline gives CDR1 GTSNPN, CDR2 SVGIG (reference sequence). V was trimmed by 2 bases and J by 0 bases, leaving 11 bases between them. This CDR3 is built from 14 residues. The CDR3 nucleotides are TGTGCCTGGAGTAGCGGGCCCCTCTCCTACGAGCAGTACTTC. Protein: CAWSSGPLSYEQYF.

The rearrangement joins TRBV2 to TRBJ2-7, with 8 bases that match TRBD1. Losses at the gene ends were 7 bases for V and 5 bases for J; bases not matched to a gene: 7. This CDR3 comprises 13 residues. Germline loops: CDR1 SNHLY, CDR2 FYNNEI. This CDR3 reads CASTRTGRNEQYF. CDR3 DNA sequence: TGTGCCAGCACCCGGACAGGGAGGAACGAGCAGTACTTC. The full variable domain, its missing parts supplied by reference TRBV2 and TRBJ2-7, is EPEVTQTPSHQVTQMGQEVILRCVPISNHLYFYWYRQILGQKVEFLVSFYNNEISEKSEIFDDQFSVERPDGSNFTLKIRSTKLEDSAMYFCASTRTGRNEQYFGPGTRLTVT.

This rearrangement joins TRBV7-9 to TRBJ2-3, with TRBD2 matching 11 bases. The germline V gene has CDR1 SEHNR and CDR2 FQNEAQ (reference sequence). Germline trimming cut 0 bases from V and 2 bases from J; bases unmatched to any gene: 4. The CDR3 is 17 amino acids. CDR3 DNA: TGTGCCAGCAGCTTAGCCTTAGCGGGAGGGTACACAGATACGCAGTATTTT. This translates into CASSLALAGGYTDTQYF.

This clone showed up just once. This chain connects TRBV18 to TRBJ2-3, with 7 bases fitting TRBD1. V lost 0 bases to trimming and J lost 6 bases; unmatched junction nucleotides: 12. Germline CDR1 and CDR2: KGHSH and LQKENI. This CDR3 is 17 amino acids long. The CDR3 protein is CASSPPSARGIRDTQYF. CDR3 nucleotide sequence: TGTGCCAGCTCACCACCGTCGGCCAGGGGGATTCGCGATACGCAGTATTTT.

CDR3 sequence reads: CASSPFKARGHTEAFF. In DNA form, the CDR3 reads TGCGCCAGCAGCCCGTTTAAGGCGAGGGGACACACTGAAGCTTTCTTT. The genes are TRBV5-1 and TRBJ1-1; possibly TRBD1 for D (5 bases). V lost 4 bases and J 3 bases, leaving 19 bases between the germline ends. Per germline, CDR1 SGHRS and CDR2 YFSETQ. This CDR3 has 16 amino acids.

This clone was recorded once. The V call is TRBV6-6, the J call TRBJ2-2, with D possibly TRBD2 on 5 matching bases. The V and J ends lost 2 bases and 5 bases respectively, with 12 bases between them. The CDR3 loop spans 15 amino acids. In germline, CDR1 is MNHNY, CDR2 SVGAGI (reference sequence). This chain's CDR3 is CASSYPTLGTGELFF. In nucleotides, the CDR3 is TGTGCCAGCAGTTACCCAACACTAGGGACCGGGGAGCTGTTTTTT.

The rearrangement uses TRBV5-1 and TRBJ2-5, with a possible D match to TRBD1 (5 bases). The germline V gene encodes CDR1 SGHRS and CDR2 YFSETQ. V lost 2 bases, J lost 2 bases, and 13 bases lay in between. The CDR3 loop spans 15 amino acids. CDR3 nucleotide sequence: TGCGCCAGCAGCTTTATCCAGGGCCTGCAAGAGACCCAGTACTTC. It yields the protein CASSFIQGLQETQYF.

The chain has TRBV6-5 and TRBJ2-1, with 9 bases identical to TRBD2. V lost 7 bases, J lost 10 bases, and 11 bases stayed unmatched. The CDR3 consists of 14 residues. Germline loops: CDR1 MNHEY, CDR2 SVGAGI. CDR3 nucleotide sequence: TGTGCCAGCAATGCGGGGGGGGTTCCCAGGGAGCAGTTCTTC. This gives the protein CASNAGGVPREQFF.

The chain employs TRBV4-2 and TRBJ1-5; the D gene is possibly TRBD1 (6 bases). This CDR3 has 14 amino acids. Germline V lookup: CDR1 LGHNA, CDR2 YNFKEQ. V gave up 1 base and J gave up 6 bases, with 10 bases separating them. CDR3: CASSQGTVGQPQHF. CDR3 nucleotide sequence: TGTGCCAGCAGCCAAGGGACAGTCGGTCAGCCCCAGCATTTT.

The sample holds one count of this clone. This chain connects TRBV11-1 to TRBJ2-7, with D possibly matching TRBD2 (5 bases). This CDR3 comprises 16 residues. The ends were cut back, 5 bases at V and 5 bases at J, with 22 bases in the middle. Germline values: CDR1 SGHAT, CDR2 FQDESV (reference sequence). Written as DNA, the CDR3 is TGTGCCAGCAGCCTGTGGGGAGAATCGACATCCGACGAGCAGTACTTC. Its protein product is CASSLWGESTSDEQYF. Using reference TRBV11-1 and TRBJ2-7 for the parts outside the CDR3, the full variable domain is EAEVAQSPRYKITEKSQAVAFWCDPISGHATLYWYRQILGQGPELLVQFQDESVVDDSQLPKDRFSAERLKGVDSTLKIQPAELGDSAMYLCASSLWGESTSDEQYFGPGTRLTVT.

This rearrangement joins TRBV6-1 to TRBJ1-3; 8 positions agree with TRBD1. This CDR3 is 18 amino acids long. Germline loops: CDR1 MNHNS, CDR2 SASEGT. The junction had 11 bases not matched to a gene; V was cut back by 4 bases and J by 0 bases. CDR3 amino acids: CASSARQGSFPSGNTIYF. CDR3 DNA sequence: TGTGCCAGCAGTGCAAGACAGGGGTCCTTTCCCTCTGGAAACACCATATATTTT.

This chain uses TRBV19 with TRBJ2-1; 9 bases fit TRBD1. CDR1 is LNHDA and CDR2 is SQIVND in the germline V gene (reference sequence). CDR3 length: 15 amino acids. V gave up 7 bases and J gave up 9 bases; unmatched junction bases: 13. The CDR3 DNA is TGTGCCAGTATTCCGGTACAGGGGGCGGTTGGTGAGCAGTTCTTC. This gives the protein CASIPVQGAVGEQFF.

This chain joins TRBV25-1 and TRBJ1-5; D is perhaps TRBD1 (5 bases). The germline V and J ends were trimmed by 4 bases and 7 bases, with 11 bases remaining between them. Germline CDR1 MGHDK, CDR2 SYGVNS. The CDR3 totals 13 residues. The CDR3 sequence is CASSGRDRQPQHF. In DNA form, the CDR3 reads TGTGCCAGCAGTGGGAGGGACCGGCAGCCCCAGCATTTT.

This chain joins TRBV6-5 and TRBJ2-1; 7 nucleotides align to TRBD2. The J segment lost 2 bases and the V segment lost 3 bases, leaving 1 base of the junction unmatched. The CDR3 sequence is 14 residues long. Per the germline V gene, CDR1 is MNHEY and CDR2 is SVGAGI. CDR3 sequence (DNA): TGTGCCAGCAGTTATGGGGGGGCCTACAATGAGCAGTTCTTC. It specifies CASSYGGAYNEQFF.

The rearrangement joins TRBV6-1 to TRBJ2-1; 7 bases fit TRBD1. The CDR3 is made up of 14 amino acids. V shed 5 bases and J 4 bases; nucleotides not matched to a gene: 5. CDR1 is MNHNS and CDR2 is SASEGT in the germline V gene. The CDR3 is CASSRQGPYNEQFF. CDR3 nucleotides: TGTGCCAGCAGTAGACAGGGCCCATACAATGAGCAGTTCTTC.

V usage is TRBV5-6 and J usage is TRBJ2-2, with a possible D match to TRBD1 (6 bases). Between the trimmed V and J ends, which lost 6 bases and 5 bases, there was a span of 14 bases. The CDR3 consists of 14 residues. The germline V gene has CDR1 SGHDT and CDR2 YYEEEE. In DNA form, the CDR3 reads TGTGCCAGCACCCCAGGGGATAGAACCGGGGAGCTGTTTTTT. Amino acids: CASTPGDRTGELFF.